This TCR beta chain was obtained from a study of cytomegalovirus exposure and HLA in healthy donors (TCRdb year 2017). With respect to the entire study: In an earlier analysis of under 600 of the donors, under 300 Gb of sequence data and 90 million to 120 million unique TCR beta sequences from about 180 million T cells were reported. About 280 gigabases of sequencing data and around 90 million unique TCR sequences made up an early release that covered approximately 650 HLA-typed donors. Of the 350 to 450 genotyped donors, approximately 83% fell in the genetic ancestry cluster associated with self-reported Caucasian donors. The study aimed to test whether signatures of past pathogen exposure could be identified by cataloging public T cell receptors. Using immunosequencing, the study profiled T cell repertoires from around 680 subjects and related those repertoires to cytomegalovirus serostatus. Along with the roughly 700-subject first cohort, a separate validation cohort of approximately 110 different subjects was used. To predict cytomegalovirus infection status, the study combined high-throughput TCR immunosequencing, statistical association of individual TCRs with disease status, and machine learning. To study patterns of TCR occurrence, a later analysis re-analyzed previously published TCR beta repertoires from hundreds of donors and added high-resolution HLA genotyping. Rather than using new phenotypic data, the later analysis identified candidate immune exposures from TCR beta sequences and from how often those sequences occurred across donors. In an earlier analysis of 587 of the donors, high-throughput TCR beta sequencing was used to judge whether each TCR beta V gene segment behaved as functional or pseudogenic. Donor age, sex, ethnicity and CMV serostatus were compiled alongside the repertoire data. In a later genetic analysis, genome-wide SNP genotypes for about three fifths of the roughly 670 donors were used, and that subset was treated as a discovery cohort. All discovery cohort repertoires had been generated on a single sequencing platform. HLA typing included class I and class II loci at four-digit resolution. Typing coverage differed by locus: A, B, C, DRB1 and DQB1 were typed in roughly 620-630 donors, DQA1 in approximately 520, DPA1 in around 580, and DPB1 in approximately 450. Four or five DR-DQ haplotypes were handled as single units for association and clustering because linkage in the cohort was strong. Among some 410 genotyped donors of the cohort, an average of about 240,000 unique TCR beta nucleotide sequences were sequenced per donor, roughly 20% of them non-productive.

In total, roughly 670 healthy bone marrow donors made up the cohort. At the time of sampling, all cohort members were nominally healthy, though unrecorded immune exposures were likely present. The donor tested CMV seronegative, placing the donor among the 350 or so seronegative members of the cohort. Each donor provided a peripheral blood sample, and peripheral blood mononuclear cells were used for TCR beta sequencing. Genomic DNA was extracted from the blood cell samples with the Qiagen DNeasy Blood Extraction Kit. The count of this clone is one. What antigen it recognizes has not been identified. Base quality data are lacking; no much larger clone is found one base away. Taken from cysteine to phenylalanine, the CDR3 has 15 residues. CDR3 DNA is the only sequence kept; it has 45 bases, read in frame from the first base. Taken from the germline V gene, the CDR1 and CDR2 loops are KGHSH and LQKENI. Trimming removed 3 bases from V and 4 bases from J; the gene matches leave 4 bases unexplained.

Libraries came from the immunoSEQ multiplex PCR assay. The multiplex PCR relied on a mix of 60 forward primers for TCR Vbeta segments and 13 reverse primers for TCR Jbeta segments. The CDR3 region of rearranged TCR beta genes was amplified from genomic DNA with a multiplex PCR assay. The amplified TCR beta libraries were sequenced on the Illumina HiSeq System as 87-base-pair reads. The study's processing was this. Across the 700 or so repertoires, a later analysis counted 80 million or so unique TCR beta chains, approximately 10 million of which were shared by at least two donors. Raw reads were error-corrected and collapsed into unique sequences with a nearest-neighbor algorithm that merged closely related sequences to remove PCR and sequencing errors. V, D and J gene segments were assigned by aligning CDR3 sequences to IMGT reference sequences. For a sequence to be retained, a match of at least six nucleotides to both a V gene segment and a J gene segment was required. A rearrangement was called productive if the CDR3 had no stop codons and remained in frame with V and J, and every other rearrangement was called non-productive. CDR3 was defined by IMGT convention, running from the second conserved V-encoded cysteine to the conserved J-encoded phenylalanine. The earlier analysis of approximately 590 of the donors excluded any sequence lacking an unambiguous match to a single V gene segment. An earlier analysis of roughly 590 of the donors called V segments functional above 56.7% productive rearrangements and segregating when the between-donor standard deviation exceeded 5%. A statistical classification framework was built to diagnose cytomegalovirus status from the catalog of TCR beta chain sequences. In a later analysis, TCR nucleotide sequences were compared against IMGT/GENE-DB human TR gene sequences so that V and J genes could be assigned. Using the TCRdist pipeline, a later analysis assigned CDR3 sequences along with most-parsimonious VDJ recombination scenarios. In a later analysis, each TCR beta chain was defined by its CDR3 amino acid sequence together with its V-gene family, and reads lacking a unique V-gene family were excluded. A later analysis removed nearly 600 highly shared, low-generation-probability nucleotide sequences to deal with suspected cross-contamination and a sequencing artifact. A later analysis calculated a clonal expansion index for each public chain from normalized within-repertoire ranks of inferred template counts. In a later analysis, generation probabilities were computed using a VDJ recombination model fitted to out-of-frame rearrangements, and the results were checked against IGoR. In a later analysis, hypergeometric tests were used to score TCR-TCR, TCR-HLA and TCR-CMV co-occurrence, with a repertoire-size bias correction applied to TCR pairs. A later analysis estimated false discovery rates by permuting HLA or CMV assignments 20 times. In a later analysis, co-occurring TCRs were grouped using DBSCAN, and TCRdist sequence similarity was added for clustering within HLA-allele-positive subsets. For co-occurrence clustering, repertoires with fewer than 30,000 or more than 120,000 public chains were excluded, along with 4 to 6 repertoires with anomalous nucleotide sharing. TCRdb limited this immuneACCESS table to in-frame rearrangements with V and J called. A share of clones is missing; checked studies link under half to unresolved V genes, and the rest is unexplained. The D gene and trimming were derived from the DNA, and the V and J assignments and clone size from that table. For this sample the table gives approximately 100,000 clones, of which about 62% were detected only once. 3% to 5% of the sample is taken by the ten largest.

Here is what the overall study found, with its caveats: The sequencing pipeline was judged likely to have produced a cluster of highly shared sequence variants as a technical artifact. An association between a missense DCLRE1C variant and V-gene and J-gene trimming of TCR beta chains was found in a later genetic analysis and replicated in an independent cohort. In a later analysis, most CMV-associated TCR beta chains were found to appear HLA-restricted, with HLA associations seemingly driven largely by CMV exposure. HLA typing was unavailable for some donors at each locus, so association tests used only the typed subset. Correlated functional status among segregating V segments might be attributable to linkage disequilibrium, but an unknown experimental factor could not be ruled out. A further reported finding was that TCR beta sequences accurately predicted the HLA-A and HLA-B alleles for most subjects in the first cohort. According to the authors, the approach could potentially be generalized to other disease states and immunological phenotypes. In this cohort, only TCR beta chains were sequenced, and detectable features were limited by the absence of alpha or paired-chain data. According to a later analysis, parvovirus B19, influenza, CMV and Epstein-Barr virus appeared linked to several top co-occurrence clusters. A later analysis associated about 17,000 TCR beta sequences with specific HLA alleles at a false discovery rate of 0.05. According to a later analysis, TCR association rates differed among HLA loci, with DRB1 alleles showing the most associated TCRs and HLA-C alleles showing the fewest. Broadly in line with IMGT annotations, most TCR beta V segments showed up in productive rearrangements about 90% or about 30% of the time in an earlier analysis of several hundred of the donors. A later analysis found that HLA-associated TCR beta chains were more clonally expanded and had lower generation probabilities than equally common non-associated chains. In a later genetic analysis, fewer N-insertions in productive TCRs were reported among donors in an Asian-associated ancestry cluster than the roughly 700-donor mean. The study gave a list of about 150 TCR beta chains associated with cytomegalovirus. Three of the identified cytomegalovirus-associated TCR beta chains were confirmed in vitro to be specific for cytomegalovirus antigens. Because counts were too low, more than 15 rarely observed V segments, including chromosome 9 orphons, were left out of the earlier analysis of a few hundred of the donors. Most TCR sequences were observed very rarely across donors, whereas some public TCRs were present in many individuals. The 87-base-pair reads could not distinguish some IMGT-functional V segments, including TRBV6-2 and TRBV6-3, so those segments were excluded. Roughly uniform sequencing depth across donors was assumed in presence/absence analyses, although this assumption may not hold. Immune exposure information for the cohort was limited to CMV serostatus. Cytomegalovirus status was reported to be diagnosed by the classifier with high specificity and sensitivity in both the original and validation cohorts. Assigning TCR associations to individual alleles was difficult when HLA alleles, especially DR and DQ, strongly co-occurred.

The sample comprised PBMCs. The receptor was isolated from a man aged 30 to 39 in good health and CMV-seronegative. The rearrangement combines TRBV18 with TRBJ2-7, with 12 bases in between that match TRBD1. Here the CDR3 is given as CASSPGTGGKYEQYF. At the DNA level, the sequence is TGTGCCAGCTCACCGGGGACAGGGGGCAAGTACGAGCAGTACTTC.